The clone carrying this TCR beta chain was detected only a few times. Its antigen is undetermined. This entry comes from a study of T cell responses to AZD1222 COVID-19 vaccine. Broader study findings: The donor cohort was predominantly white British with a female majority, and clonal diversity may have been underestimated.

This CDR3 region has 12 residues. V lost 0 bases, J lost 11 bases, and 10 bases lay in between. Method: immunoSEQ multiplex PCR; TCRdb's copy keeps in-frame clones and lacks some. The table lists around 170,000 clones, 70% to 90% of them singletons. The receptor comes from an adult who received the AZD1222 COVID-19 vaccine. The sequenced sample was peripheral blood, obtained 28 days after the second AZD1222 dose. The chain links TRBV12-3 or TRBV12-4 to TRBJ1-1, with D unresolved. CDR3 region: CASSLAPLGAFF. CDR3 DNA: TGTGCCAGCAGTTTAGCCCCCCTAGGGGCTTTCTTT.